The T cell receptor (beta chain) described here comes from a study of beta chain features in type 1 diabetes. This clone came up a few times. What was sequenced were expressed TCRB transcripts, since all of the isolated RNA had been reverse transcribed. Naive, central memory and regulatory T cell samples averaged around 3.3 million reads. Generated by immunoSEQ multiplex PCR, the TCRdb table keeps only in-frame clones and is missing some. The data hold 130,000 to 150,000 clones, with about a tenth observed a single time. Blood was collected once per donor into heparin, averaging roughly 0.12 L. A sort by CD45RO/CCR7/CD25/CD127/CD95/CD27 yielded CD4+ naive, central memory, regulatory and stem cell-like memory cells. Purity of each sorted population was above 95%. This receptor was taken from a man aged 18 to 29 in good health. Sequenced material: central memory CD4+ T cells from blood.

CDR3 in DNA: TGTGCCAGCAGCTTGACAGGGCTGAACACTGAAGCTTTCTTT. It translates to CASSLTGLNTEAFF. V is TRBV7-9 and J is TRBJ1-1, with TRBD1 identical over 7 bases. V gave up 3 bases and J gave up 0 bases; unmatched junction bases: 1. This CDR3 comprises 14 residues. CDR1 is SEHNR and CDR2 is FQNEAQ in the germline V gene (reference sequence). The full variable domain, rest sourced from reference TRBV7-9 and TRBJ1-1, is DTGVSQNPRHKITKRGQNVTFRCDPISEHNRLYWYRQTLGQGPEFLTYFQNEAQLEKSRLLSDRFSAERPKGSFSTLEIQRTEQGDSAMYLCASSLTGLNTEAFFGQGTRLTVV.